A single sample is the source of the 23 T cell receptor beta chains below, sequenced in a study of blood T cell repertoires in COVID-19. Libraries were prepared by immunoSEQ multiplex PCR; TCRdb keeps only in-frame clonotypes and omits some of them. This table holds fewer than 300,000 clones, roughly 87% found once. Sequencing used peripheral blood. Source of these receptors: a human donor in a cohort sampled during active COVID-19.

As for this clone: The same CDR3 also results from other DNA sequences found in this sample. The chain carries TRBV5-1 and TRBJ2-3; 9 bases fit TRBD1. CDR1 is SGHRS and CDR2 is YFSETQ in the germline V gene. This CDR3 contains 14 residues. Trimming cost V 3 bases and J 6 bases; bases outside gene matches: 5. The CDR3 sequence: CASSSGQGTDTQYF. CDR3 DNA: TGCGCCAGCAGCTCCGGACAGGGGACGGATACGCAGTATTTT.

V usage is TRBV3-1 (or the pseudogene TRBV3-2) and J usage is TRBJ2-5; D perhaps matches TRBD1 (6 bases). The CDR3 runs 13 residues. Trimming removed 4 bases at V and 2 bases at J, with 8 bases between. CDR1 is LGHDT and CDR2 is YNNKEL in the germline V gene (reference sequence). CDR3 sequence: CASSRQAQETQYF. DNA of the CDR3: TGTGCCAGCAGCCGACAGGCTCAAGAGACCCAGTACTTC.

The gene calls are TRBV24-1 and TRBJ2-1; 7 bases fit TRBD2. In germline, CDR1 is KGHDR, CDR2 SFDVKD. The CDR3 consists of 18 residues. The J segment lost 4 bases and the V segment lost 2 bases, leaving 13 bases of the junction unmatched. CDR3 nucleotide sequence: TGTGCCACCAGTGATTCGCATCTGGGTAGCGGGCGGTACAATGAGCAGTTCTTC. Translating it yields CATSDSHLGSGRYNEQFF.

Only a few counts were recorded for this clone. V is TRBV29-1 and J is TRBJ2-7, with a weak D call TRBD1 (7 bases). The germline V and J ends were trimmed by 7 bases and 7 bases, with 26 bases remaining between them. The CDR3 extends over 15 amino acids. Looked up from germline, CDR1 is SQVTM and CDR2 is ANQGSEA. As DNA, the CDR3 is TGCAGCGCCGGGAACAGGGGCCTTAGGGCGGGAGAGCAGTACTTC. Translated, it gives CSAGNRGLRAGEQYF.

In this sample, this clone turned up a few times. The chain has TRBV5-4 and TRBJ2-2; TRBD2 matches at 15 bases. Unmatched junction bases numbered 3, after V lost 4 bases and J lost 5 bases. Germline V lookup: CDR1 SGHNT, CDR2 YYREEE (reference sequence). CDR3 size: 16 residues. CDR3 coding DNA: TGTGCCAGCAGCCCCGGGACTAGCGGGAGGACCGGGGAGCTGTTTTTT. It yields the protein CASSPGTSGRTGELFF. The entire variable domain, with the rest obtained from reference TRBV5-4 and TRBJ2-2, is as follows: ETGVTQSPTHLIKTRGQQVTLRCSSQSGHNTVSWYQQALGQGPQFIFQYYREEENGRGNFPPRFSGLQFPNYSSELNVNALELDDSALYLCASSPGTSGRTGELFFGEGSRLTVL.

The chain recombines TRBV5-1 with TRBJ1-1; D might be TRBD1 (6 bases). V lost 0 bases and J lost 5, with 11 bases in between. This CDR3 comprises 14 residues. Germline CDR1 and CDR2: SGHRS and YFSETQ. The CDR3 nucleotides are TGCGCCAGCAGCTTGGCCGGACAGAAGACTGAAGCTTTCTTT. Protein sequence: CASSLAGQKTEAFF.

This chain joins TRBV5-1 and TRBJ2-7, with D tentatively TRBD1 (6 bases). CDR3 length: 17 residues. The V gene lost 2 bases and the J gene lost 0 bases, with 18 bases spanning the gap. Germline CDR1 reads SGHRS; CDR2 reads YFSETQ. The DNA of the CDR3 is TGCGCCAGCAGCTTTTCCTCCAGGGGCACGAGCTCCTACGAGCAGTACTTC. As protein: CASSFSSRGTSSYEQYF.

This clone was found a few times. The chain couples TRBV29-1 to TRBJ2-3; 10 bases fit TRBD2. The CDR3 is 13 amino acids. Per the germline V gene, CDR1 is SQVTM and CDR2 is ANQGSEA. The CDR3 coding sequence is TGCAGTGTTAGCGGGGGGAGCACAGATACGCAGTATTTT. Protein: CSVSGGSTDTQYF.

On this clone: Other nucleotide sequences from this sample produce the same CDR3. The chain employs TRBV28 and TRBJ2-1; 9 bases match TRBD1. CDR3 length equals 15 residues. The germline gives CDR1 MDHEN, CDR2 SYDVKM. Trimming removed 5 bases from V and 7 bases from J; junction bases left unmatched: 9. In DNA, the CDR3 is TGTGCCAGCAGTCTACCCGGGACAGGGTCGAATGAGCAGTTCTTC. Residues: CASSLPGTGSNEQFF. The whole variable domain, filled in from reference TRBV28 and TRBJ2-1, reads DVKVTQSSRYLVKRTGEKVFLECVQDMDHENMFWYRQDPGLGLRLIYFSYDVKMKEKGDIPEGYSVSREKKERFSLILESASTNQTSMYLCASSLPGTGSNEQFFGPGTRLTVL.

On this clone itself: One end of the junction does not line up with germline, which may come from a read error. The chain recombines TRBV7-9 with TRBJ2-7; 7 nucleotides agree with TRBD1. The length of the CDR3 is 13 residues. The germline gives CDR1 SEHNR, CDR2 FQNEAQ (reference sequence). CDR3 bases: TGTGCCAGCAAACGGACAGGCTCCAACGAGCAGTACTTC. Translating it yields CASKRTGSNEQYF.

This chain joins TRBV19 and TRBJ2-5; 11 bases are shared with TRBD2. This CDR3 has 14 amino acids. J lost 7 bases, V lost 6 bases, and 7 bases had no gene match. Germline lookup yields CDR1 LNHDA and CDR2 SQIVND (reference sequence). The CDR3, as DNA: TGTGCCAGTAGCGAACTAGCGGGAGAGGTGACCCAGTACTTC. Translating gives CASSELAGEVTQYF. Combining the CDR3 with reference TRBV19 and TRBJ2-5 gives the whole variable domain DGGITQSPKYLFRKEGQNVTLSCEQNLNHDAMYWYRQDPGQGLRLIYYSQIVNDFQKGDIAEGYSVSREKKESFPLTVTSAQKNPTAFYLCASSELAGEVTQYFGPGTRLLVL.

The chain links TRBV19 to TRBJ2-1, with 7 bases lining up with TRBD2. With V trimmed by 7 bases and J by 9 bases, 9 bases remained unmatched. The germline gives CDR1 LNHDA, CDR2 SQIVND (reference sequence). The CDR3 sequence is 13 residues long. Written as DNA, the CDR3 is TGTGCCAGTACCAATTGGGAGGGCGGTGAGCAGTTCTTC. Protein sequence: CASTNWEGGEQFF.

The rearrangement joins TRBV7-2 to TRBJ2-5; 10 bases are a match to TRBD1. Germline lookup yields CDR1 SGHTA and CDR2 FQGNSA. V shed 5 bases and J 5 bases; nucleotides not matched to a gene: 8. CDR3 length equals 15 residues. The CDR3 is CASSPEGQGYETQYF. CDR3 bases: TGTGCCAGCAGCCCCGAGGGACAGGGGTACGAGACCCAGTACTTC.

This rearrangement joins TRBV29-1 to TRBJ2-3; D is unresolved. Trimming cost V 5 bases and J 10 bases, with 13 bases left between them. The CDR3 spans 11 residues. Per the germline V gene, CDR1 is SQVTM and CDR2 is ANQGSEA. CDR3 in DNA: TGCAGCGTTACAAGTGATTCCCCGCAGTATTTT. This gives the protein CSVTSDSPQYF.

The chain couples TRBV15 to TRBJ2-5; D may be TRBD2 (5 bases). The CDR3 spans 14 residues. Germline CDR1 and CDR2: LNHNV and YYDKDF (reference sequence). V dropped 5 bases and J dropped 2 bases, with 12 bases sitting between them. CDR3 protein: CATSPLGLQETQYF. The CDR3 DNA sequence: TGTGCCACCAGCCCACTAGGGCTACAAGAGACCCAGTACTTC.

The chain links TRBV11-1 to TRBJ2-1, with 9 bases aligning to TRBD2. Unmatched junction bases numbered 5, after V lost 4 bases and J lost 7 bases. This CDR3 comprises 14 residues. Germline assignment: CDR1 SGHAT and CDR2 FQDESV (reference sequence). The CDR3 is CASSSSGNRNEQFF. CDR3 sequence (DNA): TGTGCCAGCAGCTCTAGCGGGAATAGGAATGAGCAGTTCTTC.

The chain carries TRBV4-2 and TRBJ1-2; D is unclear. The CDR3 covers 16 residues. V shed 2 bases and J shed 4 bases, with 17 bases lying between them. CDR1 LGHNA and CDR2 YNFKEQ come from the germline V gene. CDR3 in DNA: TGTGCCAGCAGCCAACCTGACGCGACTTCTGCCTATGGCTACACCTTC. This encodes CASSQPDATSAYGYTF.

The chain couples TRBV18 to TRBJ2-5; TRBD2 is a possible D gene (5 bases). Trimming cost V 5 bases and J 5 bases, with 12 bases left between them. In germline, CDR1 is KGHSH, CDR2 LQKENI. CDR3 length equals 13 residues. The CDR3 loop is CASSMGASETQYF. The CDR3 bases are TGTGCCAGCTCAATGGGAGCTTCCGAGACCCAGTACTTC.

As for this clone: A read error may produce the germline difference seen at one junction end. The chain couples TRBV11-2 to TRBJ2-3; TRBD2 matches at 9 bases. The CDR3 consists of 13 residues. CDR1 and CDR2 (germline): SGHAT, FQNNGV. The CDR3 is CASTGTSRDTQYF. The CDR3 nucleotides read TGTGCCAGCACCGGGACTAGCAGAGATACGCAGTATTTT.

The count of this clone is one. This sequence joins TRBV2 and TRBJ2-7; perhaps TRBD2 as D (6 bases). This CDR3 contains 18 residues. Germline CDR1 SNHLY, CDR2 FYNNEI. The V gene lost 5 bases and the J gene lost 5 bases, with 28 bases spanning the gap. This chain's CDR3 is CASSKVGASELLKNEQYF. The DNA for the CDR3 is TGTGCCAGCAGTAAAGTTGGGGCTAGCGAGCTTCTGAAGAACGAGCAGTACTTC.

This rearrangement joins TRBV19 to TRBJ2-3; tentatively, D is TRBD2 (6 bases). This CDR3 contains 14 residues. V lost 3 bases to trimming and J lost 8 bases, with 15 bases between them. CDR1 and CDR2 (germline): LNHDA, SQIVND (reference sequence). CDR3 bases: TGTGCCAGTAGTATCTCACTAGCTGAGGGTACGCAGTATTTT. Its translation is CASSISLAEGTQYF.

The chain couples TRBV3-1 (or the pseudogene TRBV3-2) to TRBJ2-7, with 10 bases matching TRBD2. Trimming cost V 4 bases and J 3 bases; bases outside gene matches: 9. The CDR3 has 16 residues. CDR1 is LGHDT and CDR2 is YNNKEL in the germline V gene (reference sequence). The chain's CDR3 is CASSPRLAGSYYEQYF. CDR3 in DNA: TGTGCCAGCAGCCCGAGACTAGCGGGTAGTTACTACGAGCAGTACTTC.

The chain carries TRBV10-2 and TRBJ1-6; possible D gene TRBD1, 5 bases. This CDR3 spans 16 amino acids. Trimming left V 0 bases short and J 6 bases short, with 12 bases between. From germline, CDR1 is WSHSY and CDR2 SAAADI. Here the CDR3 DNA reads TGCGCCAGCAGTGAGTCCGGGGGGGTCCTTAATTCACCCCTCCACTTT. Encoded protein: CASSESGGVLNSPLHF.